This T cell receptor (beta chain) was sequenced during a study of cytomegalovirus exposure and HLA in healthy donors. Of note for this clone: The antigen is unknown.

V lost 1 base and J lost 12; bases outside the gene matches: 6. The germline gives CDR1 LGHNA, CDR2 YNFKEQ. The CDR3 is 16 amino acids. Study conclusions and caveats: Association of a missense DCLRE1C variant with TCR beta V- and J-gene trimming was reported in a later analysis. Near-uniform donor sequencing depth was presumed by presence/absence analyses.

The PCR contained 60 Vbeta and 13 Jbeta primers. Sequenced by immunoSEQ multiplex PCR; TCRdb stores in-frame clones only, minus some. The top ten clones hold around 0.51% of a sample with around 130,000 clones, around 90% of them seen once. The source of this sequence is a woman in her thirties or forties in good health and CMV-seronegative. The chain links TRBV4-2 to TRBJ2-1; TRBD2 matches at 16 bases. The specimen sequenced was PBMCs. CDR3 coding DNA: TGTGCCAGCAGCCAAGTAACCGGGACTAGCGGGAGGGTGCAGTTCTTC. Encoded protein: CASSQVTGTSGRVQFF.